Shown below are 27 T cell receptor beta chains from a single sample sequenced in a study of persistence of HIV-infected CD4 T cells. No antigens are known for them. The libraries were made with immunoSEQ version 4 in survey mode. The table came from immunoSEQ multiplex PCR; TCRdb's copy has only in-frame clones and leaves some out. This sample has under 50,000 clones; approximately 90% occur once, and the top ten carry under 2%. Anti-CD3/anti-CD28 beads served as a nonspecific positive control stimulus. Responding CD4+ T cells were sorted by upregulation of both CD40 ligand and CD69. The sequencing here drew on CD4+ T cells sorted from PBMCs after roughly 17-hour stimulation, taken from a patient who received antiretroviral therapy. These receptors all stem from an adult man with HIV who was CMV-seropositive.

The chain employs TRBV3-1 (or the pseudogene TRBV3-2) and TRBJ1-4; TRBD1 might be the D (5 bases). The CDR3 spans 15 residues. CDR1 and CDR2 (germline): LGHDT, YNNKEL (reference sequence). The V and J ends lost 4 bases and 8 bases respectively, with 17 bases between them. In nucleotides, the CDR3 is TGTGCCAGCAGCCCTCCCGGAGGGGCAAGGGAAAAACTGTTTTTT. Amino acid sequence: CASSPPGGAREKLFF.

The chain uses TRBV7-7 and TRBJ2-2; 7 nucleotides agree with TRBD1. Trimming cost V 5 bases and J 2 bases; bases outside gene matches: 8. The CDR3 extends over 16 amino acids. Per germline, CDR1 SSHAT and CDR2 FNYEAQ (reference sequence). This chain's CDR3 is CASSAVTGANTGELFF. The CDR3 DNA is TGTGCCAGCAGCGCGGTTACAGGGGCAAACACCGGGGAGCTGTTTTTT.

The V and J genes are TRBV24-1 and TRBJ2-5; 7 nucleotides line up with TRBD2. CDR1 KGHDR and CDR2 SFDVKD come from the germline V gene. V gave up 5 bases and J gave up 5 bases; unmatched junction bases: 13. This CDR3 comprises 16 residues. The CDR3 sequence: CATSALGGEVMETQYF. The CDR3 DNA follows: TGTGCCACCAGTGCCCTGGGGGGGGAAGTTATGGAGACCCAGTACTTC.

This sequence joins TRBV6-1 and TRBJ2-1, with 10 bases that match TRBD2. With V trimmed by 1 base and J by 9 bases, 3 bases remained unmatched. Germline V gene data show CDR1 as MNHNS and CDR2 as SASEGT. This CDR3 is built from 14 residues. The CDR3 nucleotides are TGTGCCAGCAGTGAAGTTCTAGCGGGGGTTGAGCAGTTCTTC. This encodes CASSEVLAGVEQFF.

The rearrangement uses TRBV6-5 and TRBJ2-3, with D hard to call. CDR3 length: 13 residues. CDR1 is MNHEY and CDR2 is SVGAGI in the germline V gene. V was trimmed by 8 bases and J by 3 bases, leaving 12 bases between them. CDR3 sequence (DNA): TGTGCCAGCGTAGCTCCAGGTACAGATACGCAGTATTTT. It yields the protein CASVAPGTDTQYF.

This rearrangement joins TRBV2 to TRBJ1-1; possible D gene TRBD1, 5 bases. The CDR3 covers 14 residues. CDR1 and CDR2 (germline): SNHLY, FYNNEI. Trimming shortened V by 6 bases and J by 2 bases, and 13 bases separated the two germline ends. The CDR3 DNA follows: TGTGCCAGCAGAATGGACGGACAAAACACTGAAGCTTTCTTT. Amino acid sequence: CASRMDGQNTEAFF. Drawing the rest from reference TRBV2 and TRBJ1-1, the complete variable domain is EPEVTQTPSHQVTQMGQEVILRCVPISNHLYFYWYRQILGQKVEFLVSFYNNEISEKSEIFDDQFSVERPDGSNFTLKIRSTKLEDSAMYFCASRMDGQNTEAFFGQGTRLTVV.

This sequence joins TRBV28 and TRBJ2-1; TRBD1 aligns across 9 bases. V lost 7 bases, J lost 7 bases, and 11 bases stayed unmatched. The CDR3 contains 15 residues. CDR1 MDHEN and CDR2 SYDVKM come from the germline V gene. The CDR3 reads CASITTTGGGNEQFF. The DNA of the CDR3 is TGTGCCAGCATCACCACCACAGGGGGCGGGAATGAGCAGTTCTTC.

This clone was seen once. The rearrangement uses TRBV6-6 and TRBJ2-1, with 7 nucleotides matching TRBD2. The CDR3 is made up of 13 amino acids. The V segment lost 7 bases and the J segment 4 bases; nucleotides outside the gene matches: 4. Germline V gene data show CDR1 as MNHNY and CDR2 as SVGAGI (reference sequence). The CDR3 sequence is CASTSGAYNEQFF. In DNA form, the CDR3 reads TGTGCCAGCACCAGCGGGGCATACAATGAGCAGTTCTTC.

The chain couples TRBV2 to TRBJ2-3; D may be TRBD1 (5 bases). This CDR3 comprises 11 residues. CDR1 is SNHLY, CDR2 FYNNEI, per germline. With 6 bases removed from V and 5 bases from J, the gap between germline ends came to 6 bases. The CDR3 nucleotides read TGTGCCAGCAGCCAGGGAGATACGCAGTATTTT. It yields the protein CASSQGDTQYF.

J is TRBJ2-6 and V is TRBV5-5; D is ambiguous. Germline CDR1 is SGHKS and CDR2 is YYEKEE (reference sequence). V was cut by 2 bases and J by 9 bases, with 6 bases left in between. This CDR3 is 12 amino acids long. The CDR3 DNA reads TGTGCCAGCAGCTTTATAGACAACGTCCTGACTTTC. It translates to CASSFIDNVLTF.

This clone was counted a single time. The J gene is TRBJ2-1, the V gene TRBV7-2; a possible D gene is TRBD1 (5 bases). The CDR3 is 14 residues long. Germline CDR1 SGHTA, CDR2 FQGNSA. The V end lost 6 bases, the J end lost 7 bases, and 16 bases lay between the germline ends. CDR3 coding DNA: TGTGCCAGCAGTGTGTCTGGGGCGGCAAATGAGCAGTTCTTC. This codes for CASSVSGAANEQFF.

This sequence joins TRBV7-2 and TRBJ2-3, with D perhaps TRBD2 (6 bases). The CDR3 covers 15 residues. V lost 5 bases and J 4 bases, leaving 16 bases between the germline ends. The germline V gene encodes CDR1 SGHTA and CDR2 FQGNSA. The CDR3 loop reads CASSPRGGRADTQYF. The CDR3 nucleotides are TGTGCCAGCAGCCCCCGCGGAGGGCGGGCAGATACGCAGTATTTT.

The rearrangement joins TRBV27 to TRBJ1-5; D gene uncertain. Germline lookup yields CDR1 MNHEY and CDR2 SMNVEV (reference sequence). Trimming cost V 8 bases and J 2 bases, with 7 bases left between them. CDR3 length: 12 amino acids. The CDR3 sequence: CASGRGNQPQHF. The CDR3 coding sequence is TGTGCCAGCGGGCGCGGCAATCAGCCCCAGCATTTT.

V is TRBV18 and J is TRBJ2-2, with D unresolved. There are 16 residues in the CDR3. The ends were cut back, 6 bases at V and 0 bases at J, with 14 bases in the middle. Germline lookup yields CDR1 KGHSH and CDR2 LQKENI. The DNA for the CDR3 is TGTGCCAGCTCCCTTGGACGGCTGACGAACACCGGGGAGCTGTTTTTT. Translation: CASSLGRLTNTGELFF.

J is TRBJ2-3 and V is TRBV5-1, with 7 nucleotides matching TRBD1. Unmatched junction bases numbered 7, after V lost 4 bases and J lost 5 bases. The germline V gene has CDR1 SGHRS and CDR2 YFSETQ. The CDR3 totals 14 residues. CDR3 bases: TGCGCCAGCAGCGATGCGACAGGGAAAGATACGCAGTATTTT. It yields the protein CASSDATGKDTQYF.

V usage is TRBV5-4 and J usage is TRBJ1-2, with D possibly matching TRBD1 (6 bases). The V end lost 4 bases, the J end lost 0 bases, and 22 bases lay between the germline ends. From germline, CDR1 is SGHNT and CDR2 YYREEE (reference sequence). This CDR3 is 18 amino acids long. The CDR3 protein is CASSPPDDRRLSNYGYTF. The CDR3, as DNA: TGTGCCAGCAGCCCCCCCGATGACAGGAGGCTTTCTAACTATGGCTACACCTTC.

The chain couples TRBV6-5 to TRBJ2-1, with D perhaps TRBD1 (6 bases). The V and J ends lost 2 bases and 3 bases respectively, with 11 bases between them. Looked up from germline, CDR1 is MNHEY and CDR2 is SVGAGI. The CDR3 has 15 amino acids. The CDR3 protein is CASSYDRTYYNEQFF. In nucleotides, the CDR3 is TGTGCCAGCAGTTACGACAGGACTTACTACAATGAGCAGTTCTTC.

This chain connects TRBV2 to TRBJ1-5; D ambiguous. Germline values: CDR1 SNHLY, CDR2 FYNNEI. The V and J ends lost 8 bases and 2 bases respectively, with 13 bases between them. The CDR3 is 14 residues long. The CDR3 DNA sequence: TGTGCCAGCGGAGGGCAGCTGGGCAATCAGCCCCAGCATTTT. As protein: CASGGQLGNQPQHF. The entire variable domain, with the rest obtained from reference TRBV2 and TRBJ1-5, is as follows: EPEVTQTPSHQVTQMGQEVILRCVPISNHLYFYWYRQILGQKVEFLVSFYNNEISEKSEIFDDQFSVERPDGSNFTLKIRSTKLEDSAMYFCASGGQLGNQPQHFGDGTRLSIL.

The CDR3 nucleotides are TGTGCCAGCAGTGAACAACTAGCGGGACCATACGAGCAGTACTTC. Amino acids: CASSEQLAGPYEQYF. The chain couples TRBV2 to TRBJ2-7, with 10 bases identical to TRBD2. Germline values: CDR1 SNHLY, CDR2 FYNNEI. CDR3 length: 15 amino acids. V lost 2 bases, J lost 4 bases, and 5 bases stayed unmatched.

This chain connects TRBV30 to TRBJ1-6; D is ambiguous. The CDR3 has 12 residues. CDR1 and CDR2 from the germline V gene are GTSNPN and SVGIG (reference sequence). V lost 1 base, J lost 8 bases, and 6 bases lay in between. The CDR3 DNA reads TGTGCCTGGAGTGACCGCCATTCACCCCTCCACTTT. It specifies CAWSDRHSPLHF.

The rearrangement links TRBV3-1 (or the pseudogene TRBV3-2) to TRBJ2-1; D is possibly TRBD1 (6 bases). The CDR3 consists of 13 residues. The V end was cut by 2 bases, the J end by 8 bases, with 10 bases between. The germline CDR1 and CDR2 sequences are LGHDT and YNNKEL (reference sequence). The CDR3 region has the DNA TGTGCCAGCAGCCAATCGTCAGGGGATGAGCAGTTCTTC. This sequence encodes CASSQSSGDEQFF.

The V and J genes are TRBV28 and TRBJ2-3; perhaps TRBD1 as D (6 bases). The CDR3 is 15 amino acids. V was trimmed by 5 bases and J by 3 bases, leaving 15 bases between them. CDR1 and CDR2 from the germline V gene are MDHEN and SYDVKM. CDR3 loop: CASSLPGHQTDTQYF. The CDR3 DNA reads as TGTGCCAGCAGTCTCCCGGGACACCAGACAGATACGCAGTATTTT.

DNA of the CDR3: TGTGCCAGTAGTATCACCACCGGCGATGAGCAGTTCTTC. Translated, it gives CASSITTGDEQFF. This sequence joins TRBV19 and TRBJ2-1; D gene ambiguous. Germline values: CDR1 LNHDA, CDR2 SQIVND (reference sequence). V was shortened by 3 bases and J by 8 bases, with 11 bases between the two germline ends. This CDR3 has 13 residues.

This CDR3 is CAISQGNYGYTF. CDR3 nucleotides: TGTGCCATCAGCCAGGGAAACTATGGCTACACCTTC. This rearrangement joins TRBV10-3 to TRBJ1-2, with D perhaps TRBD1 (5 bases). V shed 6 bases and J shed 2 bases, with 7 bases lying between them. Looked up from germline, CDR1 is ENHRY and CDR2 is SYGVKD. This CDR3 has 12 residues.

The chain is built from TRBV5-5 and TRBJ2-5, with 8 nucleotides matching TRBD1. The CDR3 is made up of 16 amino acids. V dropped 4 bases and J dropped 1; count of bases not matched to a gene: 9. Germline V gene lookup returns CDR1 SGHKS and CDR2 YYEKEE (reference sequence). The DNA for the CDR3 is TGTGCCAGCAGCCGGACAGGGAATGGGCTCCAAGAGACCCAGTACTTC. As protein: CASSRTGNGLQETQYF.

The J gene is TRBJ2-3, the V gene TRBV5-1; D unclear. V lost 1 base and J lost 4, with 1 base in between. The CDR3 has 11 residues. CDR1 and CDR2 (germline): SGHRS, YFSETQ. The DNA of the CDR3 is TGCGCCAGCAGCTTGTCAGATACGCAGTATTTT. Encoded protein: CASSLSDTQYF.

The CDR3 region is CATYREAAYEQYF. The CDR3 coding sequence is TGTGCCACCTACAGGGAGGCCGCCTACGAGCAGTACTTC. The chain is built from TRBV10-3 and TRBJ2-7; D tentatively reads TRBD1 or TRBD2 (6 bases each). The ends were cut back, 10 bases at V and 2 bases at J, with 15 bases in the middle. This CDR3 contains 13 residues. The germline V gene encodes CDR1 ENHRY and CDR2 SYGVKD.